Listed below are T cell receptor beta chains from one sample, sequenced in a study of T cells in Graves' hyperthyroidism and ophthalmopathy. TCRdb reprocessed the multiplex PCR reads via MiXCR and lists one record per CDR3 protein. The table lists around 600,000 distinct CDR3 sequences, approximately 15% of them singletons. The sequenced sample was blood. The receptors derive from a woman younger than 45 with Graves' hyperthyroidism. Both conserved end residues are part of each CDR3. Fields, in order: CDR3 protein, CDR3 DNA, V gene, J gene, clone size, D gene. The D gene is left open where the match is weak. Where a row states a size, it is once, few, many or the class of an expanded clone; other rows omit it.

CDR3aa: CASSSPGQGSGGYTF; CDR3nt: TGTGCCAGCAGTTCCCCCGGACAGGGTTCTGGTGGCTACACCTTC; v_gene: TRBV28; j_gene: TRBJ1-2; abundance: -; d_gene: TRBD1
CDR3aa: CASSLGDRITGELFF; CDR3nt: TGTGCCAGCAGCTTGGGGGACAGAATAACCGGGGAGCTGTTTTTT; v_gene: TRBV5-4; j_gene: TRBJ2-2; abundance: few; d_gene: TRBD1
CDR3aa: CASSLGLTSGSVYNEQFF; CDR3nt: TGTGCCAGCAGCTTGGGGTTGACTAGCGGGAGTGTATACAATGAGCAGTTCTTC; v_gene: TRBV5-5; j_gene: TRBJ2-1; abundance: -; d_gene: TRBD2
CDR3aa: CAWSVRRGTNTGELFF; CDR3nt: TGTGCCTGGAGTGTACGTCGCGGAACTAACACCGGGGAGCTGTTTTTT; v_gene: TRBV30; j_gene: TRBJ2-2; abundance: -; d_gene: -
CDR3aa: CSVEVRPYEQYF; CDR3nt: TGCAGCGTTGAGGTGAGACCCTACGAGCAGTACTTC; v_gene: TRBV29-1; j_gene: TRBJ2-7; abundance: few; d_gene: -
CDR3aa: CASSLLGIRSDRGEKLFF; CDR3nt: TGTGCCAGCAGCCTCCTCGGGATCAGGTCTGATCGAGGTGAAAAACTGTTTTTT; v_gene: TRBV11-2; j_gene: TRBJ1-4; abundance: many; d_gene: -
CDR3aa: CSARGWGGNNQPQHF; CDR3nt: TGCAGTGCTAGAGGCTGGGGGGGAAATAATCAGCCCCAGCATTTT; v_gene: TRBV20-1; j_gene: TRBJ1-5; abundance: -; d_gene: -
CDR3aa: CASSQVGLAEIANTGELFF; CDR3nt: TGTGCCAGCAGCCAAGTGGGCCTAGCGGAGATCGCGAACACCGGGGAGCTGTTTTTT; v_gene: TRBV11-2; j_gene: TRBJ2-2; abundance: -; d_gene: TRBD2
CDR3aa: CASSLSGAVNIQYF; CDR3nt: TGTGCCAGCAGCTTAAGTGGGGCTGTCAACATTCAGTACTTC; v_gene: TRBV7-3; j_gene: TRBJ2-4; abundance: few; d_gene: -
CDR3aa: CASSGDGYEQYF; CDR3nt: TGTGCCAGCAGTGGGGACGGCTACGAGCAGTACTTC; v_gene: TRBV12-3/TRBV12-4; j_gene: TRBJ2-7; abundance: many; d_gene: -
CDR3aa: CASSPTGTGDEQYF; CDR3nt: TGTGCCAGCAGCCCGACAGGGACCGGCGACGAGCAGTACTTC; v_gene: TRBV7-3; j_gene: TRBJ2-7; abundance: few; d_gene: TRBD1
CDR3aa: CASSPPGVSNQPQHF; CDR3nt: TGTGCCAGCAGCCCTCCAGGGGTAAGCAATCAGCCCCAGCATTTT; v_gene: TRBV7-9; j_gene: TRBJ1-5; abundance: -; d_gene: -
CDR3aa: CASSFFRDSYNEQFF; CDR3nt: TGTGCCAGCAGCTTTTTCAGGGACAGCTACAATGAGCAGTTCTTC; v_gene: TRBV7-2; j_gene: TRBJ2-1; abundance: many; d_gene: TRBD1
CDR3aa: CATEGESYNEQFF; CDR3nt: TGTGCCACCGAGGGGGAAAGTTACAATGAGCAGTTCTTC; v_gene: TRBV28; j_gene: TRBJ2-1; abundance: many; d_gene: -
CDR3aa: CASRLGGGSYVGELFF; CDR3nt: TGTGCCAGCAGATTGGGCGGCGGGAGTTATGTCGGGGAGCTGTTTTTT; v_gene: TRBV12-3/TRBV12-4; j_gene: TRBJ2-2; abundance: many; d_gene: TRBD2
CDR3aa: CASSDRRDNEKLFF; CDR3nt: TGCGCCAGCAGTGACCGAAGGGATAATGAAAAACTGTTTTTT; v_gene: TRBV10-1; j_gene: TRBJ1-4; abundance: -; d_gene: -
CDR3aa: CSVEDPLAGLSDTQYF; CDR3nt: TGCAGCGTTGAAGACCCACTAGCGGGACTTTCCGATACGCAGTATTTT; v_gene: TRBV29-1; j_gene: TRBJ2-3; abundance: -; d_gene: TRBD2
CDR3aa: CASSQETAFNSPLHF; CDR3nt: TGTGCCAGCAGCCAAGAAACCGCGTTTAATTCACCCCTCCACTTT; v_gene: TRBV3-1; j_gene: TRBJ1-6; abundance: many; d_gene: -
CDR3aa: CASSQVGLAGVETQYF; CDR3nt: TGTGCCAGCAGCCAGGTGGGGCTAGCGGGAGTAGAGACCCAGTACTTC; v_gene: TRBV28; j_gene: TRBJ2-5; abundance: many; d_gene: TRBD2
CDR3aa: CSARPFLAGGPYEQYF; CDR3nt: TGCAGTGCTAGACCCTTTTTGGCGGGAGGGCCTTACGAGCAGTACTTC; v_gene: TRBV20-1; j_gene: TRBJ2-7; abundance: -; d_gene: TRBD2
CDR3aa: CASSSDRGPESPLHF; CDR3nt: TGTGCCAGCAGCTCGGACAGGGGGCCGGAGTCACCCCTCCACTTT; v_gene: TRBV5-6; j_gene: TRBJ1-6; abundance: few; d_gene: TRBD1
CDR3aa: CSVERLPLNYGYTF; CDR3nt: TGCAGCGTTGAAAGGCTCCCACTTAACTATGGCTACACCTTC; v_gene: TRBV29-1; j_gene: TRBJ1-2; abundance: -; d_gene: -
CDR3aa: CASSEAHSGSSYEQYF; CDR3nt: TGTGCCAGCAGTGAAGCGCACAGCGGGAGTTCGTACGAGCAGTACTTC; v_gene: TRBV6-1; j_gene: TRBJ2-7; abundance: many; d_gene: TRBD2
CDR3aa: CASSLVRSSGSLTDTQYF; CDR3nt: TGTGCCAGCAGCTTAGTGAGGTCTAGCGGGAGTTTGACAGATACGCAGTATTTT; v_gene: TRBV7-2; j_gene: TRBJ2-3; abundance: many; d_gene: TRBD2
CDR3aa: CASSGTVRSTNEKLFF; CDR3nt: TGTGCCAGCAGTGGGACAGTCCGATCAACTAATGAAAAACTGTTTTTT; v_gene: TRBV2; j_gene: TRBJ1-4; abundance: many; d_gene: -
CDR3aa: CASSLGGQSSGNTIYF; CDR3nt: TGTGCCAGCTCACTCGGGGGACAGAGCTCTGGAAACACCATATATTTT; v_gene: TRBV18; j_gene: TRBJ1-3; abundance: few; d_gene: TRBD1
CDR3aa: CAISTEWGAGNQPQHF; CDR3nt: TGTGCCATCAGTACCGAGTGGGGGGCGGGCAATCAGCCCCAGCATTTT; v_gene: TRBV10-3; j_gene: TRBJ1-5; abundance: many; d_gene: -
CDR3aa: CASSANQAGPLNTGELFF; CDR3nt: TGTGCCAGCTCGGCAAACCAAGCAGGACCCCTGAACACCGGGGAGCTGTTTTTT; v_gene: TRBV24-1; j_gene: TRBJ2-2; abundance: few; d_gene: -
CDR3aa: CSADDRETQYF; CDR3nt: TGCAGTGCTGACGACCGAGAGACCCAGTACTTC; v_gene: TRBV20-1; j_gene: TRBJ2-5; abundance: -; d_gene: -
CDR3aa: CSAATSDSSYNEQFF; CDR3nt: TGCAGTGCTGCAACTAGCGACAGCTCCTACAATGAGCAGTTCTTC; v_gene: TRBV20-1; j_gene: TRBJ2-1; abundance: -; d_gene: TRBD2
CDR3aa: CAISRDSVNYGYTF; CDR3nt: TGTGCCATCAGTCGGGACAGTGTTAACTATGGCTACACCTTC; v_gene: TRBV10-3; j_gene: TRBJ1-2; abundance: many; d_gene: TRBD1
CDR3aa: CASSPGNQPQHF; CDR3nt: TGTGCCAGCTCACCAGGCAATCAGCCCCAGCATTTT; v_gene: TRBV18; j_gene: TRBJ1-5; abundance: many; d_gene: -
CDR3aa: CASSPLAGPNTGELFF; CDR3nt: TGTGCCAGCAGTCCCCTAGCGGGACCGAACACCGGGGAGCTGTTTTTT; v_gene: TRBV27; j_gene: TRBJ2-2; abundance: few; d_gene: TRBD2
CDR3aa: CAWGWVTRIDEQYF; CDR3nt: TGTGCCTGGGGTTGGGTGACTAGAATCGACGAGCAGTACTTC; v_gene: TRBV30; j_gene: TRBJ2-7; abundance: many; d_gene: -
CDR3aa: CAISESTRLAGDGELFF; CDR3nt: TGTGCCATCAGTGAGTCGACGCGGCTAGCGGGAGACGGGGAGCTGTTTTTT; v_gene: TRBV10-3; j_gene: TRBJ2-2; abundance: few; d_gene: TRBD2
CDR3aa: CASSLAARENTEAFF; CDR3nt: TGTGCCAGCAGCTTGGCCGCGAGGGAAAACACTGAAGCTTTCTTT; v_gene: TRBV5-6; j_gene: TRBJ1-1; abundance: few; d_gene: -
CDR3aa: CASSQEIGEGSPLHF; CDR3nt: TGTGCCAGCAGCCAAGAGATAGGGGAGGGATCACCCCTCCACTTT; v_gene: TRBV3-1; j_gene: TRBJ1-6; abundance: many; d_gene: -
CDR3aa: CASSLDGGQDEQYF; CDR3nt: TGTGCCAGCAGCTTGGACGGGGGGCAGGACGAGCAGTACTTC; v_gene: TRBV5-8; j_gene: TRBJ2-7; abundance: many; d_gene: -
CDR3aa: CARMGRVDEKLFF; CDR3nt: TGTGCCAGGATGGGACGTGTTGATGAAAAACTGTTTTTT; v_gene: TRBV28; j_gene: TRBJ1-4; abundance: once; d_gene: -
CDR3aa: CASSSGERGGELFF; CDR3nt: TGTGCCAGCAGCTCGGGCGAGAGGGGCGGGGAGCTGTTTTTT; v_gene: TRBV13; j_gene: TRBJ2-2; abundance: few; d_gene: -
CDR3aa: CATSGPGSTDTQYF; CDR3nt: TGTGCCACCAGCGGCCCTGGAAGCACAGATACGCAGTATTTT; v_gene: TRBV24-1; j_gene: TRBJ2-3; abundance: -; d_gene: -
CDR3aa: CASSLGNTGELFF; CDR3nt: TGTGCCAGCAGTTTAGGGAACACCGGGGAGCTGTTTTTT; v_gene: TRBV28; j_gene: TRBJ2-2; abundance: many; d_gene: -
CDR3aa: CASSWRQGGAETQYF; CDR3nt: TGTGCCAGCAGTTGGAGGCAGGGGGGCGCGGAGACCCAGTACTTC; v_gene: TRBV12-3/TRBV12-4; j_gene: TRBJ2-5; abundance: many; d_gene: -
CDR3aa: CSVGGGRAVNEQYF; CDR3nt: TGCAGCGTTGGAGGCGGGAGGGCCGTCAACGAGCAGTACTTC; v_gene: TRBV29-1; j_gene: TRBJ2-7; abundance: few; d_gene: TRBD2
CDR3aa: CASSIVRGDYEQYF; CDR3nt: TGTGCCAGTAGTATAGTTCGGGGAGACTACGAGCAGTACTTC; v_gene: TRBV19; j_gene: TRBJ2-7; abundance: few; d_gene: -
CDR3aa: CASSPSESRIDFNEQFF; CDR3nt: TGTGCCAGCAGCCCGTCCGAGTCCCGTATCGACTTCAATGAGCAGTTCTTC; v_gene: TRBV7-9; j_gene: TRBJ2-1; abundance: many; d_gene: -
CDR3aa: CASSALNRPTF; CDR3nt: TGTGCCAGCAGCGCCCTCAACAGACCCACCTTC; v_gene: TRBV7-7; j_gene: TRBJ1-2; abundance: many; d_gene: -
CDR3aa: CASSEEGSLSYNSPLHF; CDR3nt: TGTGCCAGCAGTGAAGAAGGGAGTCTCTCCTATAATTCACCCCTCCACTTT; v_gene: TRBV6-1; j_gene: TRBJ1-6; abundance: -; d_gene: -
CDR3aa: CASSPKGLAGDSGANVLTF; CDR3nt: TGCGCCAGCAGCCCAAAGGGACTAGCGGGCGACTCTGGGGCCAACGTCCTGACTTTC; v_gene: TRBV5-1; j_gene: TRBJ2-6; abundance: -; d_gene: TRBD2